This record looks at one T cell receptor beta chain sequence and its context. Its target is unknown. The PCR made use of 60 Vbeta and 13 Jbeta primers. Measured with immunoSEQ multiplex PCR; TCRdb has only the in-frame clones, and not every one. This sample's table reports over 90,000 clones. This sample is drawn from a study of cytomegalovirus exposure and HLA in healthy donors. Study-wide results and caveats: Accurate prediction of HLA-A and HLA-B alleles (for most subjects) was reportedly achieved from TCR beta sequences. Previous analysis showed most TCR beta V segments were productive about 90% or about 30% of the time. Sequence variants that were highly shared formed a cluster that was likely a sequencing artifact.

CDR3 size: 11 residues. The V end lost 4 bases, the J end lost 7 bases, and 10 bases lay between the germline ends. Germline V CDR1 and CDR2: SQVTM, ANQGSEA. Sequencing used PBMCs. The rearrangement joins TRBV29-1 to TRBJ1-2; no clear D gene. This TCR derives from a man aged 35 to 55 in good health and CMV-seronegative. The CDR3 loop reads CSVAGRAGYTF. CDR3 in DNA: TGCAGCGTTGCGGGAAGGGCTGGCTACACCTTC.